This T cell receptor (beta chain) stems from a study of cytomegalovirus exposure and HLA in healthy donors. Study-level results: Associated with HLA alleles at 0.05 false discovery rate in a later analysis were about 17,000 TCR beta sequences. A few chains linked to CMV were shown in vitro to be specific for CMV antigens. Clonal expansion, a later analysis showed, was greater in HLA-associated TCR beta chains than in equally common others.

The CDR3 has 17 residues. V gave up 4 bases and J gave up 6 bases, with 26 bases separating them. From germline, CDR1 is SQVTM and CDR2 ANQGSEA. This clone was detected only a few times. What it binds is unknown. Researchers ran the PCR with 60 Vbeta and 13 Jbeta primers. Original analysis: It was a later analysis that counted 83 million or so unique TCR beta chains, of which some 9.9 million were shared. Only in-frame clones appear in the TCRdb table, and some are missing; sequencing was by immunoSEQ multiplex PCR. The DNA was the basis for D and trimming; V, J and clone size are from that table. Of 150,000 to 200,000 clones listed, more than 75% are singletons.

Sequenced material: PBMCs. The chain has TRBV29-1 and TRBJ2-3; a weak D match, TRBD2 (6 bases). This TCR came from a middle-aged woman in good health and CMV-seronegative. The CDR3 is CSVGALGGIGWSDTQYF. The CDR3 region has the DNA TGCAGCGTTGGGGCCCTTGGCGGGATAGGATGGTCTGATACGCAGTATTTT.